This T cell receptor beta chain was captured by sequencing in a study of T cell responses to AZD1222 COVID-19 vaccine. Germline CDR1 SGHTA, CDR2 FQGNSA. The CDR3 is 13 amino acids. V lost 5 bases, J lost 4 bases, and 4 bases stayed unmatched. Method: immunoSEQ multiplex PCR; TCRdb's copy keeps in-frame clones and lacks some. The repertoire holds about 110,000 clones, with roughly 90% as singletons. Sequencing was performed on peripheral blood, taken on day 0 of MenACWY control vaccination. The chain uses TRBV7-2 and TRBJ1-1; TRBD1 agrees at 7 bases. This clonotype originated in an adult in good health. DNA of the CDR3: TGTGCCAGCAGCAATCACAGGGGCACTGAAGCTTTCTTT. The encoded protein is CASSNHRGTEAFF. Full variable domain (missing parts from reference TRBV7-2 and TRBJ1-1): GAGVSQSPSNKVTEKGKDVELRCDPISGHTALYWYRQSLGQGLEFLIYFQGNSAPDKSGLPSDRFSAERTGGSVSTLTIQRTQQEDSAVYLCASSNHRGTEAFFGQGTRLTVV.